The T cell receptor (beta chain) described here comes from a study of T-cell memory formation after mild COVID-19. Study-wide background: Most TCR clusters belonged to a single donor. Study findings and constraints: Clones that contracted from day 15 to 85 had balanced CD4/CD8; later expanders were CD4+ biased.

5'RACE, which relied on constant-segment primers, yielded TCR alpha and TCR beta cDNA libraries carrying sample barcodes and UMIs. TCRdb ran MiXCR on the 5' RACE reads and lists one entry per CDR3 protein. The table has under 450,000 distinct CDR3 sequences, roughly an eighth seen once. Germline-derived CDR1 and CDR2 are SNHLY and FYNNEI. Trimming took 8 bases from V and 4 from J; bases not matched to a gene: 6. The CDR3 has 14 residues. As to this clonotype: What it binds is not known.

The V and J genes are TRBV2 and TRBJ2-1; 9 positions agree with TRBD2. Source material: PBMCs or a T cell subset sorted from them (not recorded which). The source of this sequence is a man between 18 and 35 years old who had mild COVID-19 (a few samples of this study predate the infection). Cell type and time point are not known. CDR3 in amino acids: CASFSGGDYNEQFF. The CDR3 DNA is TGTGCCAGCTTTAGCGGGGGAGATTACAATGAGCAGTTCTTC.